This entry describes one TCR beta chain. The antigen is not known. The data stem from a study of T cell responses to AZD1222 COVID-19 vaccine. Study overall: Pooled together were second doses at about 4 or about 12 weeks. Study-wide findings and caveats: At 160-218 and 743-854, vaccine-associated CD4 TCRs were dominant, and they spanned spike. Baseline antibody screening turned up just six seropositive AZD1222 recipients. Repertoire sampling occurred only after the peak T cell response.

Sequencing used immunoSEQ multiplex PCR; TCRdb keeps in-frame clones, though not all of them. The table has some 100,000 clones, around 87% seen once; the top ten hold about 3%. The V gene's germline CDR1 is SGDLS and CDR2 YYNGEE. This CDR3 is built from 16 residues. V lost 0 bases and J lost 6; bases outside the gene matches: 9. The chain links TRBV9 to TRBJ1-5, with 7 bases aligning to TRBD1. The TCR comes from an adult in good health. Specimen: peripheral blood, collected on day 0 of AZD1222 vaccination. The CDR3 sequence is CASSVERQGPGQPQHF. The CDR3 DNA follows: TGTGCCAGCAGCGTAGAGAGACAGGGACCGGGTCAGCCCCAGCATTTT. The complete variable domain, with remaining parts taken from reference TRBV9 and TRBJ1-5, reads DSGVTQTPKHLITATGQRVTLRCSPRSGDLSVYWYQQSLDQGLQFLIQYYNGEERAKGNILERFSAQQFPDLHSELNLSSLELGDSALYFCASSVERQGPGQPQHFGDGTRLSIL.